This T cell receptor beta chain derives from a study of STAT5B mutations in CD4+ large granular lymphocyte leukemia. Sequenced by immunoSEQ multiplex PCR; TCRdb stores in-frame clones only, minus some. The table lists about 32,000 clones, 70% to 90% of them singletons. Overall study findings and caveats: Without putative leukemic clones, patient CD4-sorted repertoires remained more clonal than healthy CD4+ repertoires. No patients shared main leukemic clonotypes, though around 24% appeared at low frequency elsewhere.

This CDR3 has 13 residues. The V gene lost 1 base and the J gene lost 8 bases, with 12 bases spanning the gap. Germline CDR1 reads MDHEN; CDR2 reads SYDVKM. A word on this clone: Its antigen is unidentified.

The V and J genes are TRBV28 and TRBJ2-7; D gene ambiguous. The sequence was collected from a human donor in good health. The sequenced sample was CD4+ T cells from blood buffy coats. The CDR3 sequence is CASSLYTADKQYF. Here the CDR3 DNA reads TGTGCCAGCAGTTTATATACCGCTGACAAGCAGTACTTC. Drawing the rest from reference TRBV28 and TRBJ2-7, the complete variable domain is DVKVTQSSRYLVKRTGEKVFLECVQDMDHENMFWYRQDPGLGLRLIYFSYDVKMKEKGDIPEGYSVSREKKERFSLILESASTNQTSMYLCASSLYTADKQYFGPGTRLTVT.